Below, one TCR beta chain is given with its context. The entry originates in a study of blood T cell repertoires in COVID-19. Study in general: The United States, Italy and Spain were the sources of the acute and convalescent COVID-19 samples. PBMCs, B-cell-depleted T cells, or T cells were the source of the cDNA or gDNA that made up the material.

Original analysis: Counts of nucleated cells, estimated from reference gene primer amplification, were obtained. Repertoires were generated with immunoSEQ multiplex PCR, while TCRdb's copy carries only in-frame clones and drops some. V, J and clone size reflect that table, while D and trimming were determined from the DNA. The table includes 30,000 to 45,000 clones, about 91% detected once. The germline V and J ends were trimmed by 3 bases and 4 bases, with 12 bases remaining between them. CDR1 and CDR2 from the germline V gene are MDHEN and SYDVKM. The CDR3 length is 14 residues. The source of this sequence is a human donor in a cohort sampled during active COVID-19. Sequencing was carried out using peripheral blood. The rearrangement uses TRBV28 and TRBJ1-1; maybe TRBD1 (6 bases). The CDR3, as DNA: TGTGCCAGCAGTTTCCACAGGGTACGCACTGAAGCTTTCTTT. It yields the protein CASSFHRVRTEAFF. The whole variable domain, filled in from reference TRBV28 and TRBJ1-1, reads DVKVTQSSRYLVKRTGEKVFLECVQDMDHENMFWYRQDPGLGLRLIYFSYDVKMKEKGDIPEGYSVSREKKERFSLILESASTNQTSMYLCASSFHRVRTEAFFGQGTRLTVV.